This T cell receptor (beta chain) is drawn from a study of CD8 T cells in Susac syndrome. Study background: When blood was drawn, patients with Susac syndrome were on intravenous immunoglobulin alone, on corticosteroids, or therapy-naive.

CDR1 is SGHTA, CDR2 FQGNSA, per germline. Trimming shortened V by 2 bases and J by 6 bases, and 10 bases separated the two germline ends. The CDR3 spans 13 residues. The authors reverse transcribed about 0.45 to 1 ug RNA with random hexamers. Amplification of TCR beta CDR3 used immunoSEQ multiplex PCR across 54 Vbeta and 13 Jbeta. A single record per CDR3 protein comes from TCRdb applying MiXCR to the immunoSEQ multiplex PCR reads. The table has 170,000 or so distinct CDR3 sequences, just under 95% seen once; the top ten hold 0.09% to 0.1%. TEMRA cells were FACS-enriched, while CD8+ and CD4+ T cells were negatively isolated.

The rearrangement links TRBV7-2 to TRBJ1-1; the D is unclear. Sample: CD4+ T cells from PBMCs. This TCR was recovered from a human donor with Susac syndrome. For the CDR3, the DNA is TGTGCCAGCAGCTTAAGTAGTGCATCTGAAGCTTTCTTT. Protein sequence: CASSLSSASEAFF. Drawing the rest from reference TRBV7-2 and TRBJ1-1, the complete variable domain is GAGVSQSPSNKVTEKGKDVELRCDPISGHTALYWYRQSLGQGLEFLIYFQGNSAPDKSGLPSDRFSAERTGGSVSTLTIQRTQQEDSAVYLCASSLSSASEAFFGQGTRLTVV.